This T cell receptor beta chain was observed in a study of lymphopenia after photon versus proton radiotherapy. About this clone: Its antigen is currently unknown.

Regarding the study as a whole: Post-nadir TCR diversity decline inversely tracked overall survival among those who died. After the lymphocyte nadir, photon-treated repertoires showed oligoclonal expansion, especially of CD8+ Temra cells. Relative stability marked proton patients; photon patients lost diversity and naive cells.

Libraries were prepared by immunoSEQ multiplex PCR; TCRdb keeps only in-frame clonotypes and omits some of them. The table records around 160,000 clones, 80% to 90% of them present only once. The CDR3 consists of 19 residues. CDR1 and CDR2 from the germline V gene are SEHNR and FQNEAQ (reference sequence). V gave up 4 bases and J gave up 2 bases; unmatched junction bases: 16. The specimen was peripheral blood, collected from a patient treated with photon-based radiotherapy. The V call is TRBV7-9, the J call TRBJ2-5; 10 nucleotides agree with TRBD2. This TCR derives from a man aged 50-59 years with gastric cancer. Written as DNA, the CDR3 is TGTGCCAGCAGCTCAATCCTTTCGGGACTAGCGAGCCTTCAAGAGACCCAGTACTTC. Its translation is CASSSILSGLASLQETQYF.